This T cell receptor (beta chain) is from a study of blood T cells in healthy people across ages. Ten milliliters was the volume of peripheral blood drawn from each donor. This clonotype is medium-sized. Its target is unknown. Findings and caveats of the study: The CMV status of each donor remained undetermined, and this could have confounded shifts in expanded clonotypes. Those diversity estimates obtained from one million T cells were thought to be underestimates.

Trimming stripped 5 bases from V and 3 bases from J, with 20 bases between. Germline assignment: CDR1 SGHAT and CDR2 FQNNGV. There are 16 residues in the CDR3. Together with a sample-barcoded 5' primer, a J-beta primer mix was included in a second PCR lasting roughly 7 to 11 cycles. TCRdb used MiXCR to reprocess the 5' RACE reads, holding one entry per CDR3 protein. The table includes 1,500,000 or so distinct CDR3 sequences, approximately 43% detected once. The TCR was taken from a young woman in good health. V usage is TRBV11-2 and J usage is TRBJ2-7; D possibly matches TRBD1 or TRBD2 (6 bases each). The sample comprised blood. CDR3 nucleotide sequence: TGTGCCAGCAGCGCCGGGACGGGGGCCTCTCTCTACGAGCAGTACTTC. It codes for CASSAGTGASLYEQYF.